This T cell receptor (beta chain) was observed in a study of regulatory T cells in long-lasting Graves disease. Germline CDR1 is MNHEY and CDR2 is SVGEGT. The ends lost 5 bases at V and 8 bases at J; junction bases unmatched: 6. CDR3 size: 13 residues. Library construction for TCR beta used iRepertoire HTBI primers and Arm-PCR of CDR3 regions. TCRdb fed the multiplex PCR reads into MiXCR, producing one record per CDR3 protein. The table has fewer than 550,000 distinct CDR3 sequences, 15% to 20% seen once. Noted time point: newly diagnosed GD, antithyroid drugs for less than 3 months. Extracted PBMC RNA gave rise to the TCR library. An endocrinology department in Xi'an, China, supplied the patients. These sequences were also reported in another study, on T cells in Graves' hyperthyroidism and ophthalmopathy.

The receptor was derived from a woman aged 35-65 years with Graves disease. The sequencing here drew on peripheral blood mononuclear cells (PBMCs), taken at new diagnosis, from a patient treated with antithyroid drugs. The genes are TRBV6-2 or TRBV6-3 and TRBJ1-2; 9 nucleotides agree with TRBD1. The CDR3 spells CASSRQGVEGYTF. CDR3 nucleotide sequence: TGTGCCAGCAGTCGACAGGGGGTGGAGGGCTACACCTTC.